Listed here is a single T cell receptor beta chain. The sample belongs to a study of T-cell memory formation after mild COVID-19. TCRdb ran MiXCR on the 5' RACE reads and lists one entry per CDR3 protein. The data show roughly 150,000 distinct CDR3 sequences, 13% seen once. Trimming stripped 0 bases from V and 5 bases from J, with 19 bases between. This CDR3 region has 16 residues. Germline V CDR1 and CDR2: SQVTM, ANQGSEA. This sequence was found in a man aged 18-30 years who had mild COVID-19 (a few samples of this study predate the infection). Cell type and time point are not known. Sequences were obtained from PBMCs or a T cell subset sorted from them (not recorded which). The V call is TRBV29-1, the J call TRBJ1-2; D is undetermined. This CDR3 is CSVEDPGEPRGYGYTF. DNA of the CDR3: TGCAGCGTTGAAGATCCCGGTGAGCCCCGCGGGTATGGCTACACCTTC. Complete variable domain (other parts from reference TRBV29-1 and TRBJ1-2): SAVISQKPSRDICQRGTSLTIQCQVDSQVTMMFWYRQQPGQSLTLIATANQGSEATYESGFVIDKFPISRPNLTFSTLTVSNMSPEDSSIYLCSVEDPGEPRGYGYTFGSGTRLTVV.